This T cell receptor beta chain emerged from a study of naive and memory T cell subsets. Study-wide points: Gini index rose across naive, CM, EM and EMRA in CD4 and CD8. TCR counts from RNA may reflect activation-linked expression changes.

Germline assignment: CDR1 MDHEN and CDR2 SYDVKM. V lost 6 bases and J 1 base, leaving 10 bases between the germline ends. This CDR3 contains 14 residues. In regard to this clonotype: The antigen remains unidentified.

Two oligonucleotides, mixed equimolar, formed the beta constant-region primer covering TRBC1 and TRBC2. Nested alpha and beta constant-region primers with the SP2 primer drove four PCR rounds on ligated cDNA. TCRdb reanalysed the UMI-ligation and nested PCR reads using MiXCR and keeps one entry per CDR3 protein. The sample carries 95,000 to 150,000 distinct CDR3 sequences, around 35% recorded once. Sequencing was performed on central memory CD4+ T cells from blood. This clonotype originated in a human donor in good health. The chain recombines TRBV28 with TRBJ1-3; D possibly corresponds to TRBD1 (6 bases). This CDR3 reads CASRTTGSGNTIYF. The CDR3, as DNA: TGTGCCAGCAGAACGACAGGATCTGGAAACACCATATATTTT.